This entry lists 10 T cell receptor beta chains sequenced from one sample in a study of blood T cell repertoires in COVID-19. TCRdb's table, derived via immunoSEQ multiplex PCR, lists solely in-frame clones and lacks some. Among 350,000 or so clones listed, approximately 91% were seen once. Sequencing used PBMCs or T cells enriched from blood (not recorded which). All receptors come from a woman aged 25 to 39 who had been exposed to COVID-19.

The chain joins TRBV28 to TRBJ2-7, with 8 bases fitting TRBD1. The CDR3 has 15 amino acids. CDR1 MDHEN and CDR2 SYDVKM come from the germline V gene. The ends lost 5 bases at V and 1 base at J; junction bases unmatched: 7. This CDR3 reads CASSPQGALSYEQYF. The CDR3 DNA sequence: TGTGCCAGCAGTCCCCAGGGGGCCCTTTCCTACGAGCAGTACTTC.

V usage is TRBV18 and J usage is TRBJ1-2; TRBD1 is a possible D gene (5 bases). The CDR3 sequence is 16 residues long. CDR1 and CDR2 from the germline V gene are KGHSH and LQKENI. The V and J ends lost 3 bases and 1 base respectively, with 15 bases between them. The CDR3 loop reads CASSPSYRSFNYGYTF. The CDR3 DNA sequence: TGTGCCAGCTCACCGTCCTACAGGAGTTTTAACTATGGCTACACCTTC. Full variable domain (missing parts from reference TRBV18 and TRBJ1-2): NAGVMQNPRHLVRRRGQEARLRCSPMKGHSHVYWYRQLPEEGLKFMVYLQKENIIDESGMPKERFSAEFPKEGPSILRIQQVVRGDSAAYFCASSPSYRSFNYGYTFGSGTRLTVV.

This clone came up once. The chain employs TRBV7-9 and TRBJ2-7; TRBD1 matches at 11 bases. Per the germline V gene, CDR1 is SEHNR and CDR2 is FQNEAQ (reference sequence). CDR3 size: 15 residues. Trimming removed 4 bases from V and 6 bases from J; junction bases left unmatched: 8. CDR3 in amino acids: CASSSRDRGIGEQYF. The CDR3 DNA reads as TGTGCCAGCAGCTCCCGGGACAGGGGGATTGGCGAGCAGTACTTC.

This chain connects TRBV29-1 to TRBJ1-5; 7 bases fit TRBD1. This CDR3 is built from 16 residues. CDR1 is SQVTM and CDR2 is ANQGSEA in the germline V gene. V shed 5 bases, J shed 1 base, and the junction held 11 bases outside the gene matches. DNA of the CDR3: TGCAGCGTTCGCACAGGGGTGGGTTCGAGCAATCAGCCCCAGCATTTT. Translating it yields CSVRTGVGSSNQPQHF.

The chain links TRBV12-3 or TRBV12-4 to TRBJ2-5, with 7 bases that match TRBD1. This CDR3 has 13 amino acids. The trim removed 7 bases at V and 9 bases at J, leaving 11 bases unmatched. The CDR3 DNA reads as TGTGCCAGCAACCAGGGGGTCGTGGTCCCCCAGTACTTC. This gives the protein CASNQGVVVPQYF.

The chain couples TRBV19 to TRBJ2-2; weak D call: TRBD2 (5 bases). The CDR3 is made up of 15 amino acids. Deletions cut 6 bases from V and 6 bases from J, with 17 bases between. Germline loops: CDR1 LNHDA, CDR2 SQIVND (reference sequence). The CDR3 is CASSPNRGPAGELFF. CDR3 DNA sequence: TGTGCCAGTAGCCCAAACCGGGGTCCGGCCGGGGAGCTGTTTTTT.

The chain combines TRBV11-2 with TRBJ2-3; 13 nucleotides line up with TRBD2. The trim removed 8 bases at V and 2 bases at J, leaving 7 bases unmatched. In germline, CDR1 is SGHAT, CDR2 FQNNGV. The CDR3 runs 16 residues. The CDR3 nucleotides read TGTGCCAGCTGGAGGACTAGCGGGGGACCCACAGATACGCAGTATTTT. This gives the protein CASWRTSGGPTDTQYF.

The CDR3 sequence is CASSVAGGVDEQYF. The CDR3 bases are TGTGCCAGCAGCGTAGCAGGGGGTGTCGACGAGCAGTACTTC. The chain combines TRBV9 with TRBJ2-7; the match to TRBD1 covers 7 bases. The CDR3 runs to 14 residues. J lost 5 bases, V lost 0 bases, and 5 bases had no gene match. Germline CDR1 and CDR2: SGDLS and YYNGEE.

The chain recombines TRBV3-1 (or the pseudogene TRBV3-2) with TRBJ2-1, with 8 bases aligning to TRBD2. CDR3 size: 16 residues. J gave up 4 bases and V 0 bases, and 5 bases lay outside the gene matches. Germline-derived CDR1 and CDR2 are LGHDT and YNNKEL (reference sequence). The CDR3 reads CASSQDTSGHYNEQFF. The DNA of the CDR3 is TGTGCCAGCAGCCAAGATACTAGCGGCCATTACAATGAGCAGTTCTTC.

The V call is TRBV18, the J call TRBJ1-5; no reliable D call. CDR3 size: 15 residues. CDR1 KGHSH and CDR2 LQKENI come from the germline V gene. Between the trimmed V and J ends, which lost 2 bases and 3 bases, there was a span of 11 bases. The CDR3 here is CASSPETALNQPQHF. For the CDR3, the DNA is TGTGCCAGCTCACCAGAAACAGCCCTCAATCAGCCCCAGCATTTT.